The clone carrying this T cell receptor (beta chain) was recorded only once. Antigen unknown. The junction shows a germline mismatch at one end, possibly a read error. This CDR3 spans 15 amino acids. Germline V gene lookup returns CDR1 MNHEY and CDR2 SMNVEV (reference sequence). The PCR was carried out with 60 Vbeta primers and 13 Jbeta primers. Sequencing was performed with immunoSEQ multiplex PCR; in TCRdb, only in-frame clones are kept and a portion is missing. The table lists approximately 98,000 clones, around 72% of them singletons. The data derive from a study of cytomegalovirus exposure and HLA in healthy donors. General observations from the study: Compared with the roughly 700-donor mean, an Asian-associated ancestry cluster reportedly had fewer N-insertions, according to a later analysis. Being indistinguishable, some V segments were excluded, TRBV6-2 and TRBV6-3 among them.

Sequencing was carried out using PBMCs. The rearrangement uses TRBV27 and TRBJ2-7; 9 bases are shared with TRBD1. The sequence was collected from a male donor in good health and CMV-seronegative. CDR3 loop: CATSSVGTGSYVQYF. For the CDR3, the DNA is TGTGCCACCTCCTCGGTGGGGACAGGGTCCTACGTGCAGTACTTC.